A single sample is the source of the 20 T cell receptor beta chains below, sequenced in a study of cytomegalovirus exposure and HLA in healthy donors. A multiplex PCR was run with 60 Vbeta primers and 13 Jbeta primers. Sequencing was performed with immunoSEQ multiplex PCR; in TCRdb, only in-frame clones are kept and a portion is missing. The sample consists of about 89,000 clones, approximately 71% of them appearing once. The sample consisted of PBMCs. The receptors shown here come from a man in his thirties or forties in good health and CMV-seronegative.

J is TRBJ2-5 and V is TRBV4-3, with a weak D call TRBD2 (5 bases). The J call may be wrong; the DNA end is better matched by TRBJ2-7. CDR3 length: 13 amino acids. Germline loops: CDR1 LGHNA, CDR2 YSLEER. CDR3 residues: CASSQDAGYEQYF. The CDR3, as DNA: TGCGCCAGCAGCCAAGACGCGGGCTACGAGCAGTACTTC.

This rearrangement joins TRBV2 to TRBJ2-7; 7 positions agree with TRBD2. Germline V gene lookup returns CDR1 SNHLY and CDR2 FYNNEI. Trimming removed 1 base from V and 1 base from J; junction bases left unmatched: 13. The CDR3 runs to 18 residues. This chain's CDR3 is CASSEDGPISGKSYEQYF. For the CDR3, the DNA is TGTGCCAGCAGTGAAGACGGACCAATAAGCGGGAAGTCCTACGAGCAGTACTTC.

The chain joins TRBV18 to TRBJ1-1, with 10 bases matching TRBD1. Trimming removed 4 bases from V and 3 bases from J; junction bases left unmatched: 2. Per the germline V gene, CDR1 is KGHSH and CDR2 is LQKENI. CDR3 length equals 14 residues. CDR3 amino acids: CASSQGTGDTEAFF. The CDR3, as DNA: TGTGCCAGCTCACAGGGGACAGGGGACACTGAAGCTTTCTTT.

The CDR3 region has the DNA TGTGCCAGCAAAAACTCAGGGACTGGAAACACCATATATTTT. Residues: CASKNSGTGNTIYF. The V call is TRBV6-1, the J call TRBJ1-3; D is perhaps TRBD1 (5 bases). The CDR3 totals 14 residues. CDR1 and CDR2 from the germline V gene are MNHNS and SASEGT. Trimming left V 7 bases short and J 2 bases short, with 12 bases between.

This rearrangement joins TRBV7-9 to TRBJ2-7; D may be TRBD1 (6 bases). Germline assignment: CDR1 SEHNR and CDR2 FQNEAQ (reference sequence). The CDR3 runs to 15 residues. Trimming removed 6 bases at V and 2 bases at J, with 17 bases between. The CDR3 DNA is TGTGCCAGCAGTCTTCAGGGGTTTGGGACCTACGAGCAGTACTTC. Its protein is CASSLQGFGTYEQYF.

The chain uses TRBV6-1 and TRBJ1-3; D gene unclear. The germline V and J ends were trimmed by 5 bases and 0 bases, with 11 bases remaining between them. Germline-derived CDR1 and CDR2 are MNHNS and SASEGT. The CDR3 sequence is 15 residues long. CDR3 amino acids: CASSRTENSGNTIYF. The CDR3 region has the DNA TGTGCCAGCAGTCGGACTGAGAACTCTGGAAACACCATATATTTT.

The CDR3 DNA reads TGTGCCCTAGGGGCTAGCGGGATTGCTTTTGGGGAGCTGTTTTTT. The encoded protein is CALGASGIAFGELFF. The chain recombines TRBV7-9 with TRBJ2-2; TRBD2 aligns across 9 bases. CDR1 SEHNR and CDR2 FQNEAQ come from the germline V gene (reference sequence). The CDR3 totals 15 residues. The V segment lost 11 bases and the J segment 8 bases; nucleotides outside the gene matches: 15.

In nucleotides, the CDR3 is TGTGCCACCGGACATCGGGCAGATACGCAGTATTTT. Translation gives CATGHRADTQYF. The chain uses TRBV19 and TRBJ2-3; D is perhaps TRBD1 (5 bases). Trimming stripped 10 bases from V and 4 bases from J, with 12 bases between. Germline CDR1 reads LNHDA; CDR2 reads SQIVND (reference sequence). CDR3 size: 12 residues.

The chain recombines TRBV4-2 with TRBJ2-3; 10 positions agree with TRBD2. The J segment lost 2 bases and the V segment lost 0 bases, leaving 5 bases of the junction unmatched. The germline gives CDR1 LGHNA, CDR2 YNFKEQ. The CDR3 has 17 amino acids. The CDR3: CASSQEGGLANTDTQYF. The CDR3 DNA follows: TGTGCCAGCAGCCAAGAGGGGGGACTAGCGAACACAGATACGCAGTATTTT.

The V gene is TRBV2, the J gene TRBJ1-3; D gene ambiguous. CDR1 SNHLY and CDR2 FYNNEI come from the germline V gene. The CDR3 runs to 13 residues. V lost 8 bases, J lost 2 bases, and 10 bases lay in between. The CDR3 region is CASVVFTGNTIYF. Here the CDR3 DNA reads TGTGCCAGCGTTGTTTTCACTGGAAACACCATATATTTT.

The V call is TRBV18, the J call TRBJ1-3; 7 bases match TRBD1. CDR1 and CDR2 from the germline V gene are KGHSH and LQKENI. This CDR3 spans 14 amino acids. With 2 bases clipped from V and 4 bases from J, the junction kept 2 bases outside the gene matches. The CDR3 nucleotides read TGTGCCAGCTCACCAGGGACAGCAGGAAACACCATATATTTT. Protein: CASSPGTAGNTIYF. Based on the CDR3 plus reference TRBV18 and TRBJ1-3, the full variable domain is NAGVMQNPRHLVRRRGQEARLRCSPMKGHSHVYWYRQLPEEGLKFMVYLQKENIIDESGMPKERFSAEFPKEGPSILRIQQVVRGDSAAYFCASSPGTAGNTIYFGEGSWLTVV.

The chain is built from TRBV7-9 and TRBJ1-1; D is undetermined. The CDR3 has 18 residues. Germline V lookup: CDR1 SEHNR, CDR2 FQNEAQ (reference sequence). Deletions cut 0 bases from V and 9 bases from J, with 26 bases between. The CDR3 loop is CASSLAFAGNPVGRKAFF. CDR3 DNA: TGTGCCAGCAGCTTAGCGTTTGCGGGGAACCCTGTAGGCCGGAAAGCTTTCTTT.

V gene TRBV19 combines with J gene TRBJ2-3, with TRBD1 matching over 8 bases. The germline CDR1 and CDR2 sequences are LNHDA and SQIVND (reference sequence). The CDR3 totals 16 residues. V shed 4 bases and J 0 bases; nucleotides not matched to a gene: 6. CDR3 region: CASSTGQAMSTDTQYF. For the CDR3, the DNA is TGTGCCAGTAGTACGGGACAGGCGATGAGCACAGATACGCAGTATTTT.

In regard to this clone: At one end the junction does not follow the germline gene, possibly because of a read error. This chain uses TRBV7-9 with TRBJ2-7, with TRBD1 identical over 7 bases. Germline V lookup: CDR1 SEHNR, CDR2 FQNEAQ (reference sequence). The CDR3 length is 14 residues. This CDR3 reads CSSSLDGTAYEQYF. CDR3 in DNA: TGTTCCAGCAGCTTAGATGGGACAGCCTACGAGCAGTACTTC. The full variable domain, with the rest looked up from reference TRBV7-9 and TRBJ2-7, is DTGVSQNPRHKITKRGQNVTFRCDPISEHNRLYWYRQTLGQGPEFLTYFQNEAQLEKSRLLSDRFSAERPKGSFSTLEIQRTEQGDSAMYLCSSSLDGTAYEQYFGPGTRLTVT.

The V and J genes are TRBV10-3 and TRBJ1-1; no firm D call. CDR3 length: 14 residues. CDR1 and CDR2 (germline): ENHRY, SYGVKD. The ends were cut back, 1 base at V and 1 base at J, with 7 bases in the middle. The CDR3 coding sequence is TGTGCCATCAGTGAGTGGCGGTCGAACACTGAAGCTTTCTTT. It specifies CAISEWRSNTEAFF.

The V and J genes are TRBV6-5 and TRBJ1-4, with 8 bases matching TRBD1. Trimming took 4 bases from V and 4 from J; bases not matched to a gene: 2. This CDR3 region has 14 residues. Germline CDR1 is MNHEY and CDR2 is SVGAGI. CDR3 in amino acids: CASSWDRNNEKLFF. CDR3 nucleotide sequence: TGTGCCAGCAGTTGGGACAGGAATAATGAAAAACTGTTTTTT.

The V gene is TRBV19, the J gene TRBJ2-1; 12 positions agree with TRBD2. CDR1 LNHDA and CDR2 SQIVND come from the germline V gene (reference sequence). V lost 4 bases, J lost 0 bases, and 7 bases stayed unmatched. This CDR3 spans 18 amino acids. The CDR3 reads CASSRSLAGGSSYNEQFF. For the CDR3, the DNA is TGTGCCAGTAGTAGGTCGCTAGCGGGAGGGAGCTCCTACAATGAGCAGTTCTTC.

The chain carries TRBV7-6 and TRBJ1-4; D gene uncertain. V lost 3 bases, J lost 5 bases, and 13 bases lay in between. CDR3 length: 15 residues. CDR1 SGHVS and CDR2 FNYEAQ come from the germline V gene. CDR3 nucleotide sequence: TGTGCCAGCAGCTTGTTGGGCAGGCAGAATGAAAAACTGTTTTTT. Translated, it gives CASSLLGRQNEKLFF.

CDR3 nucleotides: TGTGCCAGCAGTTCAGCGGTCAGCTCCTACAATGAGCAGTTCTTC. Translated: CASSSAVSSYNEQFF. The genes are TRBV28 and TRBJ2-1, with D tentatively TRBD2 (5 bases). The length of the CDR3 is 15 residues. Per the germline V gene, CDR1 is MDHEN and CDR2 is SYDVKM. With 4 bases removed from V and 0 bases from J, the gap between germline ends came to 10 bases.

About this clone: This sample also contains other DNA sequences that code for the same CDR3. The chain is built from TRBV6-1 and TRBJ1-2, with 9 bases matching TRBD1. Germline values: CDR1 MNHNS, CDR2 SASEGT. CDR3 length: 13 amino acids. V lost 1 base to trimming and J lost 8 bases; unmatched junction nucleotides: 2. CDR3 nucleotides: TGTGCCAGCAGTGAAGGGACAGGGGACGGCTACACCTTC. Translated, it gives CASSEGTGDGYTF.